This TCR beta chain was retrieved from a study of blood T cells in healthy people across ages. Study-wide results and limits: No conclusive comparison of naive versus antigen-experienced cells was possible with unsorted PBMCs. In long-lived donors, naive CD4+ cell counts and diversity exceeded those of aged donors. Underestimates were what the diversity estimates from one million T cells were considered to be.

The use of a sample-barcoded 5' primer and a J-beta primer mix characterized a second PCR of about 7 to 12 cycles. TCRdb ran MiXCR on the 5' RACE reads and lists one entry per CDR3 protein. The sample yields some 640,000 distinct CDR3 sequences, about 28% seen once. The CDR3 has 16 amino acids. Germline V lookup: CDR1 DFQATT, CDR2 SNEGSKA (reference sequence). V was shortened by 1 base and J by 10 bases, with 23 bases between the two germline ends. The sample holds many counts of this clonotype. Antigen specificity is unknown. PBMCs numbering at least 6 million were isolated per sample. Sequenced material: blood. This sequence originates from a woman of 80 years or more in good health. The rearrangement joins TRBV20-1 to TRBJ2-1; tentative D call: TRBD2 (6 bases). The CDR3 DNA sequence: TGCAGTGCTAGAGGGATGGGAAGCCTACCCGCGGGAGAGCAGTTCTTC. Translation: CSARGMGSLPAGEQFF.